The T cell receptor (beta chain) described here comes from a study of T cell responses to AZD1222 COVID-19 vaccine. For the study at large: Second-dose timings of about 4 or about 12 weeks were pooled. General study results and limits: Spike-specific TCR breadth and depth went up after people got two AZD1222 doses. Spike was spanned by vaccine-associated CD4 TCRs, which were dominant at 160-218 and 743-854. It should be noted that donors were predominantly white British and more often female, and clonal diversity was possibly underestimated.

A note on this clone: Antigen specificity is unknown.

Data came from immunoSEQ multiplex PCR; TCRdb stores just in-frame clones and leaves some out. The repertoire includes 130,000 to 150,000 clones, 80% to 90% of them detected once, and about 5.5% sits in the top ten. V lost 3 bases and J 4 bases, leaving 19 bases between the germline ends. The V gene's germline CDR1 is MNHEY and CDR2 SVGEGT. CDR3 length: 17 residues. The input for sequencing was peripheral blood, taken on day 0 of AZD1222 vaccination. The clonotype originates from an adult in good health. The chain uses TRBV6-2 or TRBV6-3 and TRBJ2-1, with D possibly matching TRBD1 (6 bases). The CDR3 loop is CASSYSPPTGLYNEQFF. CDR3 nucleotides: TGTGCCAGCAGTTATTCCCCGCCTACAGGGTTGTACAATGAGCAGTTCTTC.